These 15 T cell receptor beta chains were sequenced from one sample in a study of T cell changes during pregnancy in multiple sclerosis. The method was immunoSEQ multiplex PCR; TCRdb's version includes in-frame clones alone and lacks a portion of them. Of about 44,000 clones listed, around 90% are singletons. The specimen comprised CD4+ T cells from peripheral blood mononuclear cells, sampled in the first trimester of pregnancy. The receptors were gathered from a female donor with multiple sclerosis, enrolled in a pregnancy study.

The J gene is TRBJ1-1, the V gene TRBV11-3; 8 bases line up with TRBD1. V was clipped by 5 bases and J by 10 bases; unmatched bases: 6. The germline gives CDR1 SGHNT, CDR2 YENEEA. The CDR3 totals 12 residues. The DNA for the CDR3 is TGTGCCAGCAGCCCCGGACAGGGAGTAGCTTTCTTT. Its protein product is CASSPGQGVAFF.

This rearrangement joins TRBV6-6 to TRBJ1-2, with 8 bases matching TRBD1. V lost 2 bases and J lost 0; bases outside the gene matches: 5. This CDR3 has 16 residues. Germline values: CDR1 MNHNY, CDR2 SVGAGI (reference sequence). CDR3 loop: CASSYDRGPTNYGYTF. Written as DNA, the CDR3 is TGTGCCAGCAGTTACGACAGGGGACCGACTAACTATGGCTACACCTTC.

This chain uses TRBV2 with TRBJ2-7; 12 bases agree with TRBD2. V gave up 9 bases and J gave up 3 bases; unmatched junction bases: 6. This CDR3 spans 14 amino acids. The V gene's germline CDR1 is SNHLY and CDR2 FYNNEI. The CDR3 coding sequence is TGTGCCAGTATACTAGCGGGAGGACTCTACGAGCAGTACTTC. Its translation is CASILAGGLYEQYF.

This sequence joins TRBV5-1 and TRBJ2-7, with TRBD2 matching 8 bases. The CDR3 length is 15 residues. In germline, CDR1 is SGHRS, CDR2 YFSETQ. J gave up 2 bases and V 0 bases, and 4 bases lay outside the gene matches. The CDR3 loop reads CASSLGTSSAYEQYF. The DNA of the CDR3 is TGCGCCAGCAGCTTGGGGACTAGCTCTGCCTACGAGCAGTACTTC.

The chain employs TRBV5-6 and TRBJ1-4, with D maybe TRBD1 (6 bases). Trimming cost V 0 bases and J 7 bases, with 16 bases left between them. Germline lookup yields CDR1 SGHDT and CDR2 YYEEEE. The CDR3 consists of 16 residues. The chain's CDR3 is CASSLGGDTQGEKLFF. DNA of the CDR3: TGTGCCAGCAGCTTGGGAGGGGACACGCAAGGTGAAAAACTGTTTTTT.

As DNA, the CDR3 is TGTGCCAGCAGCTTAGCGGGAGGGCCGATAGAGCAGTTCTTC. Protein sequence: CASSLAGGPIEQFF. J is TRBJ2-1 and V is TRBV7-6; 7 positions agree with TRBD2. The germline gives CDR1 SGHVS, CDR2 FNYEAQ. V lost 0 bases to trimming and J lost 10 bases; unmatched junction nucleotides: 6. The CDR3 has 14 residues.

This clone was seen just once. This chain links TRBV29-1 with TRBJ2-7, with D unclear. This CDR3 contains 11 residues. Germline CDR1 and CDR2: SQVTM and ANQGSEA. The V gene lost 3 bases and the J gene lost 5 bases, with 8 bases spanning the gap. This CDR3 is CSVEGRDEQYF. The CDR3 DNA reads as TGCAGCGTTGAGGGTCGGGACGAGCAGTACTTC.

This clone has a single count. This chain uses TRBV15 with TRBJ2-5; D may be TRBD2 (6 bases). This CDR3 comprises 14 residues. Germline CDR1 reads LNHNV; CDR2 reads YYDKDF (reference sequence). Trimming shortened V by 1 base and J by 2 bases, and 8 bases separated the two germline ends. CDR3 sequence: CATSRGGLQETQYF. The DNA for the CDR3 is TGTGCCACCAGCAGAGGGGGACTTCAAGAGACCCAGTACTTC.

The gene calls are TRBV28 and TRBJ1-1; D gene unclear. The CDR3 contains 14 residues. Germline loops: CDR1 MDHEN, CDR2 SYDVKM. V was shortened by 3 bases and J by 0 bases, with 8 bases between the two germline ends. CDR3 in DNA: TGTGCCAGCAGTTTTGGGCACATGAACACTGAAGCTTTCTTT. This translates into CASSFGHMNTEAFF. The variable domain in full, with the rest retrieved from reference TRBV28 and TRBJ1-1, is DVKVTQSSRYLVKRTGEKVFLECVQDMDHENMFWYRQDPGLGLRLIYFSYDVKMKEKGDIPEGYSVSREKKERFSLILESASTNQTSMYLCASSFGHMNTEAFFGQGTRLTVV.

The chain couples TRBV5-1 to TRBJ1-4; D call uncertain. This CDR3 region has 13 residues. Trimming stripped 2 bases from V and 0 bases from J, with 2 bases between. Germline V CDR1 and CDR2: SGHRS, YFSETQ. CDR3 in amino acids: CASSFSTNEKLFF. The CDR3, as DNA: TGCGCCAGCAGCTTCTCAACTAATGAAAAACTGTTTTTT. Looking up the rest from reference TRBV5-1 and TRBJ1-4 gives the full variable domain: KAGVTQTPRYLIKTRGQQVTLSCSPISGHRSVSWYQQTPGQGLQFLFEYFSETQRNKGNFPGRFSGRQFSNSRSEMNVSTLELGDSALYLCASSFSTNEKLFFGSGTQLSVL.

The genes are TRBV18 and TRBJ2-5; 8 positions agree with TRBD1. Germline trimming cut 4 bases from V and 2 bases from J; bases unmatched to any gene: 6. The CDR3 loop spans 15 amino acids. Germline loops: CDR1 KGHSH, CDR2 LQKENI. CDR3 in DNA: TGTGCCAGCTCACGGACAGGGAAAACGCAAGAGACCCAGTACTTC. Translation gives CASSRTGKTQETQYF.

CDR3 in DNA: TGTGCCAGCAGCTTGGCCATCGTGGCAGGGGCGACCTACGAGCAGTACTTC. Translation: CASSLAIVAGATYEQYF. V usage is TRBV5-6 and J usage is TRBJ2-7; D is possibly TRBD1 (6 bases). The V end lost 0 bases, the J end lost 2 bases, and 18 bases lay between the germline ends. The CDR3 spans 17 residues. CDR1 SGHDT and CDR2 YYEEEE come from the germline V gene.

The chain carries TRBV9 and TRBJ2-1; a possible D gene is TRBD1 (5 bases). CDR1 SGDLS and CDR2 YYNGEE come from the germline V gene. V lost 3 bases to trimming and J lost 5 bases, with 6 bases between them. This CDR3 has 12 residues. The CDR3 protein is CASSARDNEQFF. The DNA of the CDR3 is TGTGCCAGCAGCGCCAGGGACAATGAGCAGTTCTTC.

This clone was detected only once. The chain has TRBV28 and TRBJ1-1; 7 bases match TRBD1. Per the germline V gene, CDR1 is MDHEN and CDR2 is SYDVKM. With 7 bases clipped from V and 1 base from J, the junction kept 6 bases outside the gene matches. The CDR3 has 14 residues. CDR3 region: CASTLDRRNTEAFF. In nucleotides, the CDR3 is TGTGCCAGCACCCTGGACAGGAGGAACACTGAAGCTTTCTTT.

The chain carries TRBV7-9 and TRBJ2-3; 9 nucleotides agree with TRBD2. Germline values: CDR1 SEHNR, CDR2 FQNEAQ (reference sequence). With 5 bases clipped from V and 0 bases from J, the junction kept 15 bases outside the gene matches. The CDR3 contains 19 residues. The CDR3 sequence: CASSLYPDLAGTSTDTQYF. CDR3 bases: TGTGCCAGCAGCCTCTACCCCGACCTAGCGGGAACTAGCACAGATACGCAGTATTTT.